Following are 23 T cell receptor beta chains from one sample sequenced in a study of T cells after yellow fever vaccination (dated by TCRdb to about 2019). Library construction relied on 5' RACE. Sequenced on an Illumina HiSeq 2500. TCRdb handled the public reads itself, with Q25 trimming in fastp and clone calling in MiXCR, and kept productive beta chains. One record per CDR3 amino acid sequence lists the most common genes and DNA. Recorded for this sample are about 330,000 distinct CDR3 sequences; 6.8% of them occurred a single time. The ten largest clones add up to 15% to 20% of the sample. The treatment or condition label on this specimen signifies: live attenuated yellow fever vaccine strain. Material: PBMCs, obtained roughly seven weeks after the first yellow fever vaccination. All receptors derive from a young man who received the YFV17D yellow fever vaccine.

This sequence joins TRBV12-3 or TRBV12-4 and TRBJ2-1; D gene unclear. The CDR3 consists of 13 residues. V lost 6 bases and J 7 bases, leaving 13 bases between the germline ends. The chain's CDR3 is CASSPSVLNEQFF. CDR3 DNA: TGTGCCAGCAGCCCCTCCGTGTTGAATGAGCAGTTCTTC.

The chain recombines TRBV29-1 with TRBJ2-5; D is possibly TRBD2 (6 bases). This CDR3 contains 16 residues. Germline V gene sequence: CDR1 SQVTM, CDR2 ANQGSEA. V was trimmed by 3 bases and J by 9 bases, leaving 26 bases between them. DNA of the CDR3: TGCAGCGTTGAGTGGATCGGTGCCTCCCGACCGGGGGCCCAGTACTTC. Its protein product is CSVEWIGASRPGAQYF.

The chain recombines TRBV4-3 with TRBJ1-5; possible D gene TRBD1, 5 bases. In germline, CDR1 is LGHNA, CDR2 YSLEER. The V and J ends lost 2 bases and 5 bases respectively, with 13 bases between them. The CDR3 sequence is 15 residues long. In DNA, the CDR3 is TGCGCCAGCAGCCAATCCGCAGGGTATGATCAGCCCCAGCATTTT. Translation gives CASSQSAGYDQPQHF.

There are a few counts of this clonotype. The chain recombines TRBV5-1 with TRBJ2-3; 7 nucleotides line up with TRBD2. CDR3 size: 16 residues. V shed 0 bases, J shed 4 bases, and the junction held 8 bases outside the gene matches. Per germline, CDR1 SGHRS and CDR2 YFSETQ. The CDR3 sequence: CASSLGTGGWADTQYF. CDR3 DNA sequence: TGCGCCAGCAGCTTGGGTACCGGGGGGTGGGCAGATACGCAGTATTTT. The whole variable domain, filled in from reference TRBV5-1 and TRBJ2-3, reads KAGVTQTPRYLIKTRGQQVTLSCSPISGHRSVSWYQQTPGQGLQFLFEYFSETQRNKGNFPGRFSGRQFSNSRSEMNVSTLELGDSALYLCASSLGTGGWADTQYFGPGTRLTVL.

V is TRBV7-2 and J is TRBJ2-1; D may correspond to TRBD1 or TRBD2 (5 bases each). The CDR3 contains 17 residues. V gave up 4 bases and J gave up 2 bases, with 18 bases separating them. CDR1 and CDR2 (germline): SGHTA, FQGNSA. CDR3: CASSSRVGDGAYNEQFF. The CDR3 DNA reads as TGTGCCAGCAGCTCCAGGGTTGGGGACGGAGCCTACAATGAGCAGTTCTTC.

This clonotype was seen only a few times. J is TRBJ1-1 and V is TRBV5-1; 9 nucleotides match TRBD1. The germline V gene encodes CDR1 SGHRS and CDR2 YFSETQ. The CDR3 runs to 15 residues. V trimming: 5 bases; J trimming: 1 base; junction bases outside the gene matches: 6. As DNA, the CDR3 is TGCGCCAGCAGTCGTACAGGGGGCTGGAACACTGAAGCTTTCTTT. Protein: CASSRTGGWNTEAFF.

This clonotype was picked up a small number of times. V gene TRBV1 combines with J gene TRBJ1-6; the table's D call of TRBD1 was not tested on the DNA. TRBV1 is recorded as a pseudogene. The CDR3 contains 15 residues. The CDR3 DNA reads as TGCACCAGCAGGTGCGGACAGGCCCACGAATCACCCCTCCACTTT. Amino acid sequence: CTSRCGQAHESPLHF.

The table lists this clonotype with a few counts. The chain carries TRBV12-3 or TRBV12-4 and TRBJ1-2; D perhaps matches TRBD1 (5 bases). Trimming took off 5 bases at V and 4 bases at J, with 8 bases between the two ends. The CDR3 sequence is 12 residues long. The CDR3 region has the DNA TGTGCCAGCAGTGCGACAGCCTATGGCTACACCTTC. As protein: CASSATAYGYTF.

The rearrangement joins TRBV6-2 or TRBV6-3 to TRBJ1-2; the D is unclear. The germline CDR1 and CDR2 sequences are MNHEY and SVGEGT. The CDR3 totals 14 residues. V dropped 0 bases and J dropped 4 bases, with 9 bases sitting between them. CDR3 DNA sequence: TGTGCCAGCAGTTACTCGAGACACCTCTATGGCTACACCTTC. Protein product: CASSYSRHLYGYTF.

This clonotype was detected a few times. This chain joins TRBV12-3 or TRBV12-4 and TRBJ2-1; D remains unclear. Trimming cost V 3 bases and J 7 bases, with 10 bases left between them. The length of the CDR3 is 13 residues. This chain's CDR3 is CASSLTRWNEQFF. The CDR3 coding sequence is TGTGCCAGCAGTTTGACCCGGTGGAATGAGCAGTTCTTC.

This clonotype was counted between two and nine times. The gene calls are TRBV7-2 and TRBJ2-5; D is possibly TRBD1 (6 bases). The CDR3 has 14 residues. Deletions cut 3 bases from V and 5 bases from J, with 13 bases between. Per germline, CDR1 SGHTA and CDR2 FQGNSA. This CDR3 reads CASSLGQGWETQYF. CDR3 bases: TGTGCCAGCAGCTTGGGTCAGGGGTGGGAGACCCAGTACTTC.

This clonotype showed up many times. The chain uses TRBV25-1 and TRBJ2-7, with D unresolved. The CDR3 totals 15 residues. Germline V CDR1 and CDR2: MGHDK, SYGVNS. V gave up 6 bases and J gave up 5 bases, with 20 bases separating them. CDR3 coding DNA: TGTGCCAGCAGCGTTCGAGGCCAAGTGGCGGACGAGCAGTACTTC. Protein sequence: CASSVRGQVADEQYF.

This clonotype was counted at least ten times. V and J are TRBV10-2 and TRBJ1-2; 10 bases match TRBD1. The CDR3 length is 13 residues. Germline V CDR1 and CDR2: WSHSY, SAAADI. J lost 2 bases, V lost 8 bases, and 2 bases had no gene match. Here the CDR3 reads CASGQGGNYGYTF. The CDR3 DNA follows: TGCGCCAGCGGACAGGGGGGAAACTATGGCTACACCTTC.

V is TRBV18 and J is TRBJ1-1, with D unresolved. The CDR3 is made up of 14 amino acids. CDR1 and CDR2 (germline): KGHSH, LQKENI. Trimming removed 2 bases from V and 1 base from J, with 8 bases in between. CDR3: CASSPENANTEAFF. CDR3 in DNA: TGTGCCAGCTCACCAGAAAATGCGAACACTGAAGCTTTCTTT.

This clonotype came up many times. V gene TRBV7-2 combines with J gene TRBJ2-2; 8 nucleotides line up with TRBD2. Trimming took 5 bases from V and 5 from J; bases not matched to a gene: 13. Germline V gene lookup returns CDR1 SGHTA and CDR2 FQGNSA. The CDR3 loop spans 17 amino acids. CDR3 protein: CASSTRRGGPITGELFF. CDR3 bases: TGTGCCAGCAGCACCCGTCGGGGGGGGCCGATTACCGGGGAGCTGTTTTTT.

The genes are TRBV6-5 and TRBJ2-5; TRBD1 matches 9 bases. Per the germline V gene, CDR1 is MNHEY and CDR2 is SVGAGI. The V segment lost 0 bases and the J segment 7 bases; nucleotides outside the gene matches: 12. CDR3 length: 17 amino acids. Written as DNA, the CDR3 is TGTGCCAGCAGTTACTCGTTTGCGGGACAGGGATTTGGGACCCAGTACTTC. Residues: CASSYSFAGQGFGTQYF.

This clonotype was seen only a few times. This chain connects TRBV5-1 to TRBJ2-3; D is perhaps TRBD2 (6 bases). The germline CDR1 and CDR2 sequences are SGHRS and YFSETQ. The CDR3 consists of 17 residues. The V end lost 0 bases, the J end lost 0 bases, and 14 bases lay between the germline ends. This chain's CDR3 is CASSLGPRGGSTDTQYF. The DNA of the CDR3 is TGCGCCAGCAGCTTGGGTCCGCGGGGTGGAAGCACAGATACGCAGTATTTT.

In DNA, the CDR3 is TGTGCCAGCAGCCCGACTAGCGGGGGGAGCACAGATACGCAGTATTTT. Residues: CASSPTSGGSTDTQYF. The chain uses TRBV5-4 and TRBJ2-3; 13 bases match TRBD2. The CDR3 sequence is 16 residues long. V dropped 4 bases and J dropped 0; count of bases not matched to a gene: 2. Germline CDR1 is SGHNT and CDR2 is YYREEE (reference sequence).

This clonotype was seen only a few times. This chain uses TRBV27 with TRBJ1-6, with 12 bases fitting TRBD1. J gave up 0 bases and V 1 base, and 4 bases lay outside the gene matches. Germline V gene data show CDR1 as MNHEY and CDR2 as SMNVEV (reference sequence). The CDR3 sequence is 19 residues long. CDR3 sequence reads: CASSLFGTGGGSYNSPLHF. The CDR3 DNA is TGTGCCAGCAGTTTATTCGGGACAGGGGGCGGCTCCTATAATTCACCCCTCCACTTT.

This clonotype has just a few counts. The V call is TRBV4-3, the J call TRBJ2-1, with D possibly TRBD2 on 5 matching bases. The CDR3 is 15 amino acids. CDR1 is LGHNA, CDR2 YSLEER, per germline. V lost 4 bases, J lost 10 bases, and 20 bases lay in between. In DNA form, the CDR3 reads TGCGCCAGCAGCCCCAAGACTCTCCCCTCGGGAGAGCAGTTCTTC. Translation gives CASSPKTLPSGEQFF.

V gene TRBV5-1 combines with J gene TRBJ2-3, with 10 positions matching TRBD1. Germline CDR1 reads SGHRS; CDR2 reads YFSETQ. This CDR3 is 13 amino acids long. Unmatched junction bases numbered 0, after V lost 4 bases and J lost 4 bases. CDR3 loop: CASSGTGADTQYF. In DNA, the CDR3 is TGCGCCAGCAGCGGGACAGGGGCAGATACGCAGTATTTT. The full variable domain, in which reference TRBV5-1 and TRBJ2-3 provide the parts outside the CDR3, is KAGVTQTPRYLIKTRGQQVTLSCSPISGHRSVSWYQQTPGQGLQFLFEYFSETQRNKGNFPGRFSGRQFSNSRSEMNVSTLELGDSALYLCASSGTGADTQYFGPGTRLTVL.

This clonotype occurred a few times. The chain is built from TRBV7-2 and TRBJ1-6, with D maybe TRBD1 (5 bases). The CDR3 loop spans 14 amino acids. V lost 5 bases, J lost 8 bases, and 13 bases lay in between. CDR1 is SGHTA and CDR2 is FQGNSA in the germline V gene. The CDR3 reads CASSPRGSYSPLHF. The CDR3 region has the DNA TGTGCCAGCAGCCCAAGGGGTTCGTATTCACCCCTCCACTTT.

As for this clonotype: A much larger clone lies one base from this, so it may be a read error. The J gene is TRBJ2-3, the V gene TRBV5-1; D not resolved. Germline V lookup: CDR1 SGHRS, CDR2 YFSETQ. The CDR3 covers 11 residues. CDR3 coding DNA: TGCGCCAGCAGCAAGGTAGATACGCGGTATTTT. It specifies CASSKVDTRYF.